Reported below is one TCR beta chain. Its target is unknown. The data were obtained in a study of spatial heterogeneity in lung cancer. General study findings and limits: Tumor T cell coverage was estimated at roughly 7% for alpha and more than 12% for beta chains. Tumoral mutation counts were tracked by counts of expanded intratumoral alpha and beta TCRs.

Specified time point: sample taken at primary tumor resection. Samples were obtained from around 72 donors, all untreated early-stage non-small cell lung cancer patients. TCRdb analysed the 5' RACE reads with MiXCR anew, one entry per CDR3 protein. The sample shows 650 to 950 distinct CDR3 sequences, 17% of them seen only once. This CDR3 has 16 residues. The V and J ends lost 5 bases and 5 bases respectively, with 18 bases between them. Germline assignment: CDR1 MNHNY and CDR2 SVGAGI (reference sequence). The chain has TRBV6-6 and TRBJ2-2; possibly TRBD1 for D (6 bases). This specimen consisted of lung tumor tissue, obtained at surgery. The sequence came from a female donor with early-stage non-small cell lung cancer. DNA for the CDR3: TGTGCCAGCAGTGCTTCGATGGGGGCCCCAACCGGGGAGCTGTTTTTT. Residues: CASSASMGAPTGELFF.